These T cell receptor beta chains were read from a single sample in a study of graft-versus-host responses after intestinal transplantation. Generated by immunoSEQ multiplex PCR, the TCRdb table keeps only in-frame clones and is missing some. The data hold tens of thousands of clones, with around 90% observed a single time. No cognate antigen is known for these TCRs. Source: unstimulated CD8+ T cells sorted from spleen or lymph node cells, taken before transplant. The receptors shown here come from a human donor who was the organ donor for an intestinal transplant. Both conserved end residues are part of each CDR3. D genes are given only for firm matches. Clone size appears in some rows only: once, few, many, or a class for an expanded clone.

abundance,v_gene,d_gene,j_gene,CDR3aa,CDR3nt
NA,TRBV4-2,TRBD2,TRBJ2-2,CASSFPTSGGAGELFF,TGTGCCAGCAGCTTTCCGACTAGCGGGGGGGCCGGGGAGCTGTTTTTT
NA,TRBV6-1,NA,TRBJ1-1,CASSEYRFEAFF,TGTGCCAGCAGTGAATATAGATTTGAAGCTTTCTTT
NA,TRBV4-1,TRBD1,TRBJ1-4,CASSQEAGGTNEKLFF,TGCGCCAGCAGCCAAGAAGCAGGGGGAACTAATGAAAAACTGTTTTTT
NA,TRBV6-1,NA,TRBJ2-7,CASSFGQGFGYEQYF,TGTGCCAGCAGTTTTGGGCAGGGGTTTGGCTACGAGCAGTACTTC
NA,TRBV4-1,TRBD2,TRBJ2-7,CASSHLAGALEQYF,TGCGCCAGCAGCCACCTAGCGGGGGCTTTGGAGCAGTACTTC
NA,TRBV7-6,TRBD1,TRBJ2-3,CASSPTGPADTQYF,TGTGCCAGCAGCCCGACAGGGCCAGCAGATACGCAGTATTTT
NA,TRBV6-4,NA,TRBJ2-2,CASSVQGSTGELFF,TGTGCCAGCAGTGTGCAGGGTTCGACCGGGGAGCTGTTTTTT
NA,TRBV28,NA,TRBJ2-7,CASSLLYEQYF,TGTGCCAGCAGTTTACTATACGAGCAGTACTTC
NA,TRBV4-2,TRBD1,TRBJ2-7,CASSEPGQGEQYF,TGTGCCAGCAGCGAGCCCGGACAGGGCGAGCAGTACTTC
NA,TRBV10-1,NA,TRBJ2-1,CAIFIAGKIGSYNEQFF,TGCGCCATTTTTATTGCGGGGAAAATAGGCTCCTACAATGAGCAGTTCTTC
NA,TRBV28,NA,TRBJ2-7,CASSQDRIEQYF,TGTGCCAGCAGTCAGGACCGTATCGAGCAGTACTTC
NA,TRBV11-1,NA,TRBJ2-6,CASSLEVSGANVLTF,TGTGCCAGCAGCTTAGAAGTCTCTGGGGCCAACGTCCTGACTTTC
NA,TRBV4-1,TRBD2,TRBJ2-7,CASSQGLADAYEQYF,TGCGCCAGCAGCCAAGGACTAGCGGATGCCTACGAGCAGTACTTC
NA,TRBV9,TRBD1,TRBJ2-2,CASSGPLRGGPDTGELFF,TGTGCCAGCAGCGGACCCCTGAGAGGGGGCCCTGACACCGGGGAGCTGTTTTTT
once,TRBV2,NA,TRBJ2-3,CASRAVQVSTDTQYF,TGTGCCAGCAGGGCGGTACAGGTTAGCACAGATACGCAGTATTTT
NA,TRBV4-1,NA,TRBJ2-3,CASSQEQDTQYF,TGCGCCAGCAGCCAAGAACAGGATACGCAGTATTTT
NA,TRBV10-3,NA,TRBJ2-6,CATKGEVSRRSGANVLTF,TGTGCCACCAAGGGGGAGGTGTCCCGCCGCTCTGGGGCCAACGTCCTGACTTTC
NA,TRBV25-1,NA,TRBJ1-2,CASSELGDLVYGYTF,TGTGCCAGCAGTGAATTGGGGGACCTCGTTTATGGCTACACCTTC
NA,TRBV4-1,NA,TRBJ1-5,CASSHSAINQPQHF,TGCGCCAGCAGCCATTCGGCGATCAATCAGCCCCAGCATTTT
NA,TRBV4-2,NA,TRBJ2-7,CASSQDSSYEQYF,TGTGCCAGCAGCCAAGACAGTTCCTACGAGCAGTACTTC
NA,TRBV14,NA,TRBJ2-7,CASSQEPGSSYEQYF,TGTGCCAGCAGCCAAGAACCGGGTAGCTCCTACGAGCAGTACTTC
NA,TRBV5-4,NA,TRBJ2-7,CASSFARDSYEQYF,TGTGCCAGCAGCTTTGCCAGGGACTCCTACGAGCAGTACTTC
NA,TRBV2,NA,TRBJ2-5,CASITDPPEETQYF,TGTGCCAGCATAACCGATCCTCCCGAAGAGACCCAGTACTTC
NA,TRBV7-9,NA,TRBJ2-7,CASSWWIYEQYF,TGTGCCAGCAGCTGGTGGATTTACGAGCAGTACTTC
once,TRBV4-1,NA,TRBJ1-1,CASSQVQAGLFF,TGCGCCAGCAGCCAAGTACAGGCCGGGCTTTTCTTT
NA,TRBV5-4,NA,TRBJ2-5,CASSLGGEGTQYF,TGTGCCAGCAGCTTAGGAGGAGAGGGGACCCAGTACTTC
NA,TRBV4-2,NA,TRBJ1-4,CASSQGEETNEKLFF,TGTGCCAGCAGCCAAGGAGAGGAGACTAATGAAAAACTGTTTTTT
NA,TRBV2,TRBD1,TRBJ2-3,CASSDGPPGQGADTQYF,TGTGCCAGCAGTGATGGTCCCCCGGGACAGGGGGCAGATACGCAGTATTTT
NA,TRBV7-8,NA,TRBJ1-5,CASSWHEGQHSNQPQHF,TGTGCCAGCAGCTGGCACGAGGGCCAGCATAGCAATCAGCCCCAGCATTTT
NA,TRBV6-1,TRBD1,TRBJ1-4,CASTGGSDLEKLFF,TGTGCCAGCACAGGGGGATCCGATCTAGAAAAACTGTTTTTT
NA,TRBV6-5,NA,TRBJ1-1,CATTTWGALNTEAFF,TGTGCCACCACGACTTGGGGGGCCCTGAACACTGAAGCTTTCTTT
NA,TRBV6-1,NA,TRBJ1-6,CAGGQVNSPLHF,TGTGCCGGAGGGCAGGTGAATTCACCCCTCCACTTT
NA,TRBV2,NA,TRBJ2-1,CASRDGLPRHYNEQFF,TGTGCCAGCAGAGACGGACTCCCGAGACATTACAATGAGCAGTTCTTC
NA,TRBV5-4,NA,TRBJ1-2,CASSSTWTGRRGYTF,TGTGCCAGCAGCTCCACGTGGACTGGGCGTCGGGGCTACACCTTC
NA,TRBV4-3,TRBD2,TRBJ2-1,CASSYSGGLGNEQFF,TGCGCCAGCAGCTACAGCGGGGGACTCGGGAATGAGCAGTTCTTC
NA,TRBV9,NA,TRBJ1-2,CASSEGGRLDVGYTF,TGTGCCAGCAGCGAAGGGGGACGGCTCGATGTCGGCTACACCTTC
NA,TRBV19,TRBD1,TRBJ1-1,CATDPGQGTLEAFF,TGTGCCACCGACCCAGGACAGGGGACTTTAGAAGCTTTCTTT
NA,TRBV7-9,NA,TRBJ1-2,CASSPESEQAPLYGYTF,TGTGCCAGCAGCCCCGAGAGCGAACAGGCCCCACTCTATGGCTACACCTTC
few,TRBV6-1,NA,TRBJ1-4,CASRTVGEKLFF,TGTGCCAGCCGGACGGTAGGGGAAAAACTGTTTTTT
NA,TRBV27,TRBD1,TRBJ1-2,CASSATGGYGYTF,TGTGCCAGCAGTGCCACAGGGGGCTATGGCTACACCTTC
NA,TRBV4-1,TRBD2,TRBJ2-3,CASSQVGREPTDTQYF,TGCGCCAGCAGCCAAGTAGGGCGGGAGCCCACAGATACGCAGTATTTT
NA,TRBV28,TRBD1,TRBJ2-7,CASSLEGAYEQYF,TGTGCCAGCAGTTTAGAGGGGGCTTACGAGCAGTACTTC